This entry features one T cell receptor (beta chain) sequence. This receptor's antigen is unknown. The missing CDR3 end, 3 residues past where the read stops, is filled in from the germline J gene. This specimen's time point label, per the study, means: blood sample drawn before combined kidney and bone marrow transplant. Unstimulated Tregs (CD4+CD25+CD127-), CD4+ non-Tregs (CD4+CD25-), CD4 and CD8 cells were FACS-sorted from thawed PBMCs. The patients were several recipients of combined kidney and bone marrow transplants from the ITN036ST trial, and samples were available only from these trial subjects. Healthy control blood was processed to PBMCs with a Ficoll density gradient and then cryopreserved, whereas patient PBMCs were collected both before and after transplant. Genomic DNA was extracted from sorted cells with the QIAGEN DNeasy Blood and Tissue Kit for TCRbeta CDR3 sequencing. Through immunoSEQ, high-throughput TCRbeta CDR3 sequencing was done commercially, including PCR amplification with internal controls and bias correction. The published analysis was carried out like this. Unique productive TCRbeta sequences were defined by CDR3 nucleotide sequence when primers matched and otherwise by CDR3 amino acid sequence together with Vbeta and Jbeta genes. To correct sorting error, sequences shared between sorted populations at a frequency ratio of 2:1 or less were removed; the rest were assigned to the higher population. Sequences were defined as donor-reactive when expanded at least 5-fold in CFSE-low cells versus unstimulated cells and present at a frequency of at least 0.01% in CFSE-low cells. Jensen-Shannon divergence, calculated on the top 100 TCRbeta sequences ranked by frequency, was used to quantify repertoire divergence. For samples with multiple sequencing runs, sorting error was corrected separately for each run before the runs were pooled. As stored in TCRdb, this immuneACCESS dataset retains in-frame rearrangements with V and J assigned. A fraction of the clones does not appear; measured against another copy, unresolved V genes explain less than half of the discrepancy, and the remainder lacks a known reason. V and J calls and clone size are copied from that table; D and trimming were computed from the DNA. This specimen's table enumerates roughly 30,000 clones. The biggest ten clones account for around 14% of the sample.

The CDR3 starts with the cysteine, ends with the phenylalanine, and has 12 residues. The DNA has 27 bases, all within the CDR3, and is read from base 1. The V and J ends are trimmed by 7 bases and 6 bases, leaving 12 bases between them. The germline V gene sets CDR1 to SQVTM and CDR2 to ANQGSEA. These data belong to a study of Tregs in tolerant kidney transplant recipients (dated by TCRdb to the late 2010s). Broadly, across the study: Transplants used related donors with nonmyeloablative bone marrow transplantation; mixed chimerism was transient in the human trials. The study applied TCRbeta sequencing to find donor-specific regulatory T cells before combined kidney and bone marrow transplantation and then followed those same cells after transplant.

Broad study findings and their caveats: Biological reproducibility was not examined directly, but technical replication error appeared to be minimal. For some patients the PCR primers changed over time, which made it impossible to compare the samples from those patients at the nucleotide level. In tolerant patients, the expansion of donor-specific Tregs was greater than global Treg expansion, suggesting that the expansion was antigen-driven rather than nonspecific. The most biologically relevant and donor-specific TCRbeta repertoire appeared to be identified by expanding Tregs with activated donor B cells. The study was limited by small patient numbers, and the findings need validation in larger populations and under other immunosuppression protocols.

This material consisted of CD8+ T cells from blood, taken before the transplant. The chain joins TRBV29-1 to TRBJ2-2; no confident D gene assignment can be made. This TCR was recovered from a human donor who received a combined kidney and bone marrow transplant. CDR3 bases read: TGCAGCGCGAGACTGGCCCCCGGGGAG. Translated, it gives CSARLAPGE. The entire CDR3 sequence reads CSARLAPGELFF.